This TCR beta chain was captured in a study of T-cell reconstitution after alpha-beta-depleted transplantation in children. As it was prepared, the TCRbeta library received unique molecular identifiers. TCRdb passed the PCR reads through MiXCR, listing each CDR3 protein once. The sample shows approximately 500,000 distinct CDR3 sequences, 25% to 30% of them seen only once. Broader study findings: A year had passed since transplant, and T-cell counts and diversity by then came mostly from newly produced T cells. From surviving recipient T cells and thymic progenitors came the high day-60 TCRbeta diversity observed in some patients. At around two months after transplant, the alpha-beta T cells were reportedly derived from several hundred expanded clones that came from non-depleted graft cells.

This clonotype was seen a few times. Its specificity is not known. V was shortened by 0 bases and J by 5 bases, with 11 bases between the two germline ends. Germline V lookup: CDR1 SGHAT, CDR2 FQNNGV. This CDR3 contains 14 residues. The rearrangement links TRBV11-2 to TRBJ2-7, with D unclear. This receptor was obtained from a boy younger than two with Wiskott-Aldrich syndrome, due to receive a stem cell transplant. Sequenced here: PBMCs, sampled before TCRalphabeta/CD19-depleted stem cell transplant. The CDR3 loop reads CASSLDLDLDEQYF. CDR3 in DNA: TGTGCCAGCAGCTTAGATTTGGATTTAGACGAGCAGTACTTC. The full variable domain, completed using reference TRBV11-2 and TRBJ2-7, is EAGVAQSPRYKIIEKRQSVAFWCNPISGHATLYWYQQILGQGPKLLIQFQNNGVVDDSQLPKDRFSAERLKGVDSTLKIQPAKLEDSAVYLCASSLDLDLDEQYFGPGTRLTVT.